This T cell receptor beta chain was sequenced for a study of neoadjuvant anti-PD-1 for oral cavity cancer. TCRdb's copy holds only in-frame clones and misses some; the assay was immunoSEQ multiplex PCR. Seen here are 12,000 or so clones, 70% to 75% observed once, and the top ten hold 2.5% to 3%. Stated time point: after neoadjuvant nivolumab, at surgical resection. V lost 4 bases and J 0 bases, leaving 15 bases between the germline ends. Germline CDR1 GTSNPN, CDR2 SVGIG (reference sequence). This CDR3 region has 15 residues. The chain carries TRBV30 and TRBJ1-1; D gene uncertain. The TCR comes from a person aged 40 to 85 with oral cavity squamous cell carcinoma. Sequenced here: PBMCs, sampled after nivolumab (anti-PD-1) treatment. Here the CDR3 reads CAWTIFSGLNTEAFF. CDR3 DNA sequence: TGTGCCTGGACAATATTTTCAGGATTGAACACTGAAGCTTTCTTT.